The following is a T cell receptor (beta chain) sequence with its context. Its specificity is not known. The data belong to a study of a mutant IDH1 vaccine in newly diagnosed glioma. About the research overall: Patients were given eight vaccinations, scheduled in weeks 1, 3, 5, 7, 11, 15, 19 and 23. Vaccine dosing followed radiotherapy by 4-6 weeks, or accompanied temozolomide cycles. Overall study results and limits: With respect to changes in top peripheral T cell clonotypes, pseudoprogression seemed unrelated.

From germline, CDR1 is SQVTM and CDR2 ANQGSEA. V was cut by 4 bases and J by 2 bases, with 5 bases left in between. The CDR3 spans 11 residues. Time point here: week 11, during vaccination. The content of each vaccine dose was 300 ug of mutant IDH1 20-mer peptide, and topical imiquimod accompanied it. Assay used: immunoSEQ multiplex PCR; TCRdb lists only in-frame clones, some missing. The repertoire holds about 60,000 clones, 84% seen once, with around 3.3% in the top ten. The starting material was PBMCs, obtained from a glioma patient whose treatment included an IDH1 peptide vaccine. This rearrangement joins TRBV29-1 to TRBJ1-1; unclear D gene. This receptor was obtained from a man aged 25-45 years with glioma. The CDR3 DNA reads TGCAGCGTTGGCCTCAACACTGAAGCTTTCTTT. Its translation is CSVGLNTEAFF.